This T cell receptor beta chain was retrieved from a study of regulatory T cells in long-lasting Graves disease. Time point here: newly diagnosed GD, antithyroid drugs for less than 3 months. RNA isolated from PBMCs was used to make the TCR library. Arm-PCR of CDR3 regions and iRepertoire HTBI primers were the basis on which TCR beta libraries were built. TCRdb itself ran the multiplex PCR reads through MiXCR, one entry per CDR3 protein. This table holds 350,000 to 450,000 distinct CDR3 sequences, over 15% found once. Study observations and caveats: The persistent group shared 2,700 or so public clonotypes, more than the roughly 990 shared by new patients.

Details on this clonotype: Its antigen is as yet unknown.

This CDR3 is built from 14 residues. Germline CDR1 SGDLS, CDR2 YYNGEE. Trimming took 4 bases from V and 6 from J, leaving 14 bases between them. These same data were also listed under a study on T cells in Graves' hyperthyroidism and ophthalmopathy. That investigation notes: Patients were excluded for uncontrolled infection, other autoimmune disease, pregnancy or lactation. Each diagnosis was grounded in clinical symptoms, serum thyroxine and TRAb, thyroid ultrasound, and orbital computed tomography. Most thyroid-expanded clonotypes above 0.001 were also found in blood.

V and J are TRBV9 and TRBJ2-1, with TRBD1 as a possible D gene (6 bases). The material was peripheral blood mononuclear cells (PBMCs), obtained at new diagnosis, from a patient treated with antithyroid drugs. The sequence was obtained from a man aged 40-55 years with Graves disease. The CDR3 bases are TGTGCCAGCAGCCCGGGACATGGGGCCAATGAGCAGTTCTTC. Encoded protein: CASSPGHGANEQFF.